One sample yielded the 25 T cell receptor beta chains listed below, sequenced in a study of radiotherapy plus CTLA-4 blockade in lung cancer. Here immunoSEQ multiplex PCR was the method, and the copy in TCRdb shows in-frame clones only, minus some. The data contain some 87,000 clones, approximately 82% of them singletons. The sequencing used peripheral blood, collected from a patient treated with radiotherapy plus ipilimumab. The receptors originated from a human donor with non-small cell lung cancer that progressed on radiotherapy plus ipilimumab.

The chain couples TRBV27 to TRBJ1-2; 12 bases line up with TRBD1. The CDR3 contains 15 residues. CDR1 is MNHEY, CDR2 SMNVEV, per germline (reference sequence). With V trimmed by 5 bases and J by 7 bases, 8 bases remained unmatched. The CDR3 loop is CASSAPGQGAIGYTF. In DNA form, the CDR3 reads TGTGCCAGCAGTGCCCCGGGACAGGGGGCAATTGGCTACACCTTC.

The chain combines TRBV4-3 with TRBJ2-2; possibly TRBD1 or TRBD2 for D (5 bases each). The V end was cut by 0 bases, the J end by 6 bases, with 11 bases between. The germline V gene has CDR1 LGHNA and CDR2 YSLEER. CDR3 length: 15 residues. This CDR3 reads CASSQDGGVSGELFF. The CDR3 DNA follows: TGCGCCAGCAGCCAAGATGGGGGAGTTTCCGGGGAGCTGTTTTTT.

The chain links TRBV7-8 to TRBJ2-5, with 9 bases identical to TRBD2. With V trimmed by 5 bases and J by 9 bases, 10 bases remained unmatched. The CDR3 loop spans 14 amino acids. The V gene's germline CDR1 is SGHVS and CDR2 FQNEAQ. This CDR3 reads CASSLTSGTSPQYF. In nucleotides, the CDR3 is TGTGCCAGCAGCCTGACTAGCGGAACAAGTCCCCAGTACTTC.

V gene TRBV7-6 combines with J gene TRBJ1-4, with D possibly matching TRBD1 (6 bases). Between the trimmed V and J ends, which lost 5 bases and 2 bases, there was a span of 12 bases. Germline loops: CDR1 SGHVS, CDR2 FNYEAQ. The CDR3 loop spans 15 amino acids. The CDR3 DNA follows: TGTGCCAGCAGCACAGGGCTCCCCACTAATGAAAAACTGTTTTTT. As protein: CASSTGLPTNEKLFF.

In DNA, the CDR3 is TGCGCCAGCAGCTTGGCGTGGACAGTCTCTAGCTCTGGGGCCAACGTCCTGACTTTC. It yields the protein CASSLAWTVSSSGANVLTF. V is TRBV5-1 and J is TRBJ2-6, with D possibly TRBD1 on 6 matching bases. Germline V CDR1 and CDR2: SGHRS, YFSETQ. Deletions cut 0 bases from V and 0 bases from J, with 16 bases between. The CDR3 extends over 19 amino acids.

The chain employs TRBV7-9 and TRBJ2-2; tentatively, D is TRBD2 (6 bases). Trimming took off 7 bases at V and 8 bases at J, with 23 bases between the two ends. CDR3 length: 16 residues. Germline lookup yields CDR1 SEHNR and CDR2 FQNEAQ (reference sequence). This CDR3 reads CASTPKGGWDTGELFF. The CDR3 coding sequence is TGTGCCAGCACTCCGAAGGGAGGATGGGATACGGGGGAGCTGTTTTTT.

This clone has more than one count but fewer than ten. The chain uses TRBV28 and TRBJ2-2, with a tentative D call TRBD2 (5 bases). Germline V gene sequence: CDR1 MDHEN, CDR2 SYDVKM. The V gene lost 3 bases and the J gene lost 0 bases, with 5 bases spanning the gap. The CDR3 covers 14 residues. This CDR3 is CASSFGANTGELFF. CDR3 coding DNA: TGTGCCAGCAGTTTCGGGGCGAACACCGGGGAGCTGTTTTTT. The full variable domain, completed using reference TRBV28 and TRBJ2-2, is DVKVTQSSRYLVKRTGEKVFLECVQDMDHENMFWYRQDPGLGLRLIYFSYDVKMKEKGDIPEGYSVSREKKERFSLILESASTNQTSMYLCASSFGANTGELFFGEGSRLTVL.

The rearrangement links TRBV7-2 to TRBJ2-7; 9 bases align to TRBD2. CDR1 SGHTA and CDR2 FQGNSA come from the germline V gene. Trimming took 0 bases from V and 5 from J; bases not matched to a gene: 5. The CDR3 is 15 amino acids. In DNA, the CDR3 is TGTGCCAGCAGCTTAGCAGGACTAGCGTCCGACGAGCAGTACTTC. Residues: CASSLAGLASDEQYF.

The chain is built from TRBV19 and TRBJ1-2; a possible D gene is TRBD1 (6 bases). Trimming took off 8 bases at V and 3 bases at J, with 16 bases between the two ends. Germline CDR1 LNHDA, CDR2 SQIVND (reference sequence). This CDR3 region has 14 residues. Here the CDR3 DNA reads TGTGCCAGTGGAAACAGGGCGAGCGACTATGGCTACACCTTC. Translation gives CASGNRASDYGYTF.

The V and J genes are TRBV21-1 and TRBJ1-2. TRBV21-1 is classified as a pseudogene. CDR3 size: 14 residues. CDR3: CASSPHGRAYGYTF. The CDR3, as DNA: TGTGCCAGCAGCCCCCACGGACGGGCATATGGCTACACCTTC.

CDR3 loop: CASSPTHSSGANVLTF. CDR3 nucleotides: TGCGCCAGCAGTCCTACTCACAGCTCTGGGGCCAACGTCCTGACTTTC. The genes are TRBV4-3 and TRBJ2-6; D unresolved. The CDR3 is 16 amino acids. V lost 6 bases and J 0 bases, leaving 12 bases between the germline ends. Germline V gives CDR1 LGHNA, CDR2 YSLEER.

The V call is TRBV5-1, the J call TRBJ1-2, with D tentatively TRBD1 (5 bases). Germline loops: CDR1 SGHRS, CDR2 YFSETQ. Deletions cut 4 bases from V and 0 bases from J, with 10 bases between. The CDR3 covers 14 residues. CDR3 region: CASSEGPPNYGYTF. For the CDR3, the DNA is TGCGCCAGCAGCGAGGGACCGCCTAACTATGGCTACACCTTC.

V gene TRBV9 combines with J gene TRBJ1-1; TRBD1 is a possible D gene (5 bases). V was cut by 0 bases and J by 6 bases, with 15 bases left in between. Germline V gives CDR1 SGDLS, CDR2 YYNGEE. The CDR3 is made up of 15 amino acids. CDR3 nucleotide sequence: TGTGCCAGCAGCGTAGGCCCGGGGGGGAGTGCTGAAGCTTTCTTT. Translation: CASSVGPGGSAEAFF.

V gene TRBV28 combines with J gene TRBJ1-5; D remains unclear. The CDR3 consists of 11 residues. Germline values: CDR1 MDHEN, CDR2 SYDVKM. The V end was cut by 8 bases, the J end by 5 bases, with 7 bases between. Here the CDR3 reads CASGPDQPQHF. The CDR3 DNA reads TGTGCCAGCGGGCCGGATCAGCCCCAGCATTTT.

This chain links TRBV4-3 with TRBJ1-3; D not resolved. This CDR3 spans 16 amino acids. V shed 1 base and J shed 2 bases, with 12 bases lying between them. Germline V lookup: CDR1 LGHNA, CDR2 YSLEER. CDR3 loop: CASSQAGSSAGNTIYF. The CDR3 region has the DNA TGCGCCAGCAGCCAAGCGGGTTCTTCTGCTGGAAACACCATATATTTT.

This clone was recorded once. The chain carries TRBV7-2 and TRBJ1-4; D gene uncertain. In germline, CDR1 is SGHTA, CDR2 FQGNSA. The CDR3 loop spans 14 amino acids. V was clipped by 1 base and J by 8 bases, with 11 bases between them. CDR3 bases: TGTGCCAGCAGCTTAGGACTACACCGAGAAAAACTGTTTTTT. This gives the protein CASSLGLHREKLFF.

The chain combines TRBV2 with TRBJ2-3; D unresolved. The CDR3 runs 12 residues. The ends were cut back, 6 bases at V and 5 bases at J, with 9 bases in the middle. CDR1 and CDR2 (germline): SNHLY, FYNNEI. CDR3 sequence reads: CASSAQQDTQYF. In nucleotides, the CDR3 is TGTGCCAGCAGCGCACAGCAAGATACGCAGTATTTT.

The chain links TRBV7-2 to TRBJ2-7; D gene ambiguous. This CDR3 comprises 13 residues. Germline CDR1 and CDR2: SGHTA and FQGNSA. The V and J ends lost 5 bases and 0 bases respectively, with 8 bases between them. CDR3 region: CASSPRNSYEQYF. The CDR3 DNA reads TGTGCCAGCAGCCCGAGGAACTCCTACGAGCAGTACTTC.

A remark on this clone: Other DNA sequences within the sample encode an identical CDR3. The chain recombines TRBV6-5 with TRBJ1-4, with 7 bases fitting TRBD1. CDR3 length: 15 residues. Germline CDR1 MNHEY, CDR2 SVGAGI. Trimming took 0 bases from V and 8 from J; bases not matched to a gene: 6. CDR3 sequence: CASSYSRQGREKLFF. The CDR3 DNA sequence: TGTGCCAGCAGTTACTCGCGACAGGGTAGGGAAAAACTGTTTTTT.

CDR3 in amino acids: CASSLPRTGNLYYGYTF. The CDR3 DNA sequence: TGTGCCAGCAGCTTACCCAGGACAGGGAACCTCTACTATGGCTACACCTTC. V gene TRBV7-9 combines with J gene TRBJ1-2; 8 bases map to TRBD1. The CDR3 is 17 amino acids. V shed 2 bases, J shed 3 bases, and the junction held 11 bases outside the gene matches. Germline CDR1 reads SEHNR; CDR2 reads FQNEAQ (reference sequence). Together with reference TRBV7-9 and TRBJ1-2, the CDR3 gives the full variable domain: DTGVSQNPRHKITKRGQNVTFRCDPISEHNRLYWYRQTLGQGPEFLTYFQNEAQLEKSRLLSDRFSAERPKGSFSTLEIQRTEQGDSAMYLCASSLPRTGNLYYGYTFGSGTRLTVV.

This chain joins TRBV30 and TRBJ2-4; D may be TRBD1 (5 bases). Germline loops: CDR1 GTSNPN, CDR2 SVGIG (reference sequence). The CDR3 is 17 residues long. V lost 4 bases and J lost 2, with 21 bases in between. CDR3 nucleotides: TGTGCCTGGACCCCCTGGGGCAGTGAGAGGACCAAAAACATTCAGTACTTC. Its translation: CAWTPWGSERTKNIQYF.

J is TRBJ2-7 and V is TRBV2; D not resolved. The CDR3 length is 11 residues. CDR1 SNHLY and CDR2 FYNNEI come from the germline V gene. V dropped 6 bases and J dropped 6 bases, with 9 bases sitting between them. DNA of the CDR3: TGTGCCAGCAGACCCCTCGGCGAGCAGTACTTC. This encodes CASRPLGEQYF.

The chain joins TRBV11-2 to TRBJ2-3; 8 nucleotides align to TRBD1. The CDR3 loop spans 15 amino acids. The junction had 3 bases not matched to a gene; V was cut back by 0 bases and J by 4 bases. CDR1 is SGHAT, CDR2 FQNNGV, per germline. The CDR3 bases are TGTGCCAGCAGCTTAGAGGACAGGGCCGCAGATACGCAGTATTTT. Its protein product is CASSLEDRAADTQYF.

V gene TRBV10-3 combines with J gene TRBJ2-7; D possibly matches TRBD1 or TRBD2 (5 bases each). Trimming left V 8 bases short and J 0 bases short, with 20 bases between. Looked up from germline, CDR1 is ENHRY and CDR2 is SYGVKD. This CDR3 comprises 16 residues. This CDR3 reads CAIGGGSLENSYEQYF. CDR3 nucleotide sequence: TGTGCCATCGGTGGGGGTTCGTTAGAAAACTCCTACGAGCAGTACTTC.

The table lists this clone with a few counts. J is TRBJ2-7 and V is TRBV7-9; D gene uncertain. This CDR3 region has 11 residues. The germline gives CDR1 SEHNR, CDR2 FQNEAQ (reference sequence). V lost 3 bases to trimming and J lost 3 bases, with 3 bases between them. The CDR3 DNA sequence: TGTGCCAGCAGCTTTCGCTACGAGCAGTACTTC. Translating gives CASSFRYEQYF.